These 6 T cell receptor beta chains came from one sample sequenced in a study of spatial heterogeneity in lung cancer. No antigen is known for these receptors. Notes on the study in general: Mutation tallies in tumors tracked expanded intratumoral alpha and beta TCR counts.

MiXCR was run by TCRdb on the 5' RACE reads, yielding one entry per CDR3 protein. Of roughly 3,700 distinct CDR3 sequences in the sample, 5.5% to 7.5% are singletons; the top ten hold roughly 19%. Indicated time point: sample taken at primary tumor resection. This material consisted of lung tumor tissue, taken at surgery. Receptor source: a male donor with early-stage non-small cell lung cancer.

This clonotype qualifies as medium-sized (0.01 to 0.1%). This chain links TRBV5-1 with TRBJ2-3; D not resolved. CDR3 length equals 17 residues. Germline V gene sequence: CDR1 SGHRS, CDR2 YFSETQ. V lost 4 bases, J lost 0 bases, and 18 bases lay in between. The CDR3, as DNA: TGCGCCAGCAGCCGATCGATGGCAGGCCTTAGCACAGATACGCAGTATTTT. Its translation is CASSRSMAGLSTDTQYF.

By frequency in the sample, this clonotype is medium-sized. The chain has TRBV6-1 and TRBJ2-3; weak D call: TRBD2 (6 bases). V was pared by 3 bases and J by 0 bases, with 10 bases between. The CDR3 runs 15 residues. CDR1 is MNHNS and CDR2 is SASEGT in the germline V gene. The CDR3 sequence is CASSDAGKSTDTQYF. The CDR3 coding sequence is TGTGCCAGCAGTGACGCGGGGAAGAGCACAGATACGCAGTATTTT.

This clonotype is medium-sized in the sample. The V gene is TRBV11-1, the J gene TRBJ1-6; D gene uncertain. Between the trimmed V and J ends, which lost 0 bases and 6 bases, there was a span of 12 bases. This CDR3 comprises 16 residues. CDR1 SGHAT and CDR2 FQDESV come from the germline V gene (reference sequence). The CDR3 sequence is CASSLAQPTANSPLHF. The CDR3 DNA follows: TGTGCCAGCAGCTTAGCGCAGCCAACCGCTAATTCACCCCTCCACTTT.

This clonotype is labeled medium-sized. The gene calls are TRBV6-5 and TRBJ1-4, with 8 bases matching TRBD1. The CDR3 contains 15 residues. Germline CDR1 reads MNHEY; CDR2 reads SVGAGI. Germline trimming cut 6 bases from V and 0 bases from J; bases unmatched to any gene: 3. CDR3 nucleotides: TGTGCCAGCAGACCACAGGGGGCAACTAATGAAAAACTGTTTTTT. It is translated as CASRPQGATNEKLFF.

The genes are TRBV13 and TRBJ2-5, with a tentative D call TRBD1 (6 bases). The CDR3 loop spans 15 amino acids. From germline, CDR1 is PRHDT and CDR2 FYEKMQ (reference sequence). With 3 bases removed from V and 0 bases from J, the gap between germline ends came to 11 bases. The CDR3 nucleotides read TGTGCCAGCAGCTTCAGGGGTCAATACCAAGAGACCCAGTACTTC. Its protein is CASSFRGQYQETQYF.

The chain combines TRBV9 with TRBJ1-1, with a weak D call TRBD1 (5 bases). The CDR3 totals 17 residues. Germline V CDR1 and CDR2: SGDLS, YYNGEE. Trimming removed 3 bases at V and 3 bases at J, with 21 bases between. The CDR3 reads CASSGLQERMGYTEAFF. CDR3 sequence (DNA): TGTGCCAGCAGCGGCCTACAGGAAAGAATGGGGTACACTGAAGCTTTCTTT. Filled out from reference TRBV9 and TRBJ1-1, the complete variable domain reads DSGVTQTPKHLITATGQRVTLRCSPRSGDLSVYWYQQSLDQGLQFLIQYYNGEERAKGNILERFSAQQFPDLHSELNLSSLELGDSALYFCASSGLQERMGYTEAFFGQGTRLTVV.